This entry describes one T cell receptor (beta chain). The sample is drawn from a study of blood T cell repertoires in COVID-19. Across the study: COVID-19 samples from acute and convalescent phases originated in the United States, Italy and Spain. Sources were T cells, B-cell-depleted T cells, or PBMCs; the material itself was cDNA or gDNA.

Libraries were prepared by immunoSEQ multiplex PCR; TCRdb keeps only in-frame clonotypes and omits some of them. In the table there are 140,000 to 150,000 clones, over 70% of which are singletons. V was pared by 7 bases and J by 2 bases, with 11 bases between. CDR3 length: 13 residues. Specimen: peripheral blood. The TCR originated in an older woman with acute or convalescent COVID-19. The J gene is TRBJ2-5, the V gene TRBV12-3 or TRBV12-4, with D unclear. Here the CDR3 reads CASNRRPQETQYF. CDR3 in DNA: TGTGCCAGCAATCGGCGGCCACAAGAGACCCAGTACTTC.